The clone carrying this TCR beta chain has only a few counts. The data originate from a study of response to subunit inactivated influenza vaccine. V was trimmed by 4 bases and J by 0 bases, leaving 13 bases between them. The CDR3 covers 15 residues. Germline CDR1 reads SGHNT; CDR2 reads YYREEE (reference sequence). MiXCR was run by TCRdb on the RT-PCR reads, yielding one entry per CDR3 protein. The table has about 620,000 distinct CDR3 sequences, about 11% seen once; the top ten hold roughly 9.6%. These sequences were also reported in another study, on T cells expressing NK-cell markers. That paper states: Researchers built TCR beta cDNA using 5'RACE template switching with UMIs.

The sequencing used PBMCs from blood, collected on the day of vaccination. This rearrangement joins TRBV5-4 to TRBJ2-5; D unclear. The clonotype comes from a man aged 50 or older who received an inactivated influenza vaccine. Here the CDR3 DNA reads TGTGCCAGCAGCCCGGAGCCTCGGGACCAAGAGACCCAGTACTTC. It codes for CASSPEPRDQETQYF.